This T cell receptor (beta chain) appears in the sequencing data of a study of T cells in pancreatic ductal adenocarcinoma. Surgery without prior neoadjuvant therapy was the treatment of the selected pancreatic ductal adenocarcinoma patients. The CDR3 is 14 residues long. V lost 6 bases to trimming and J lost 2 bases, with 12 bases between them. The germline V gene has CDR1 MDHEN and CDR2 SYDVKM. Measured with immunoSEQ multiplex PCR; TCRdb has only the in-frame clones, and not every one. The table lists over 90,000 clones, roughly 96% of them singletons, with less than 4% in the top ten. This TCR derives from a human donor with pancreatic ductal adenocarcinoma. The sample consisted of PBMCs. The gene calls are TRBV28 and TRBJ2-3, with D possibly matching TRBD1 (6 bases). CDR3 nucleotide sequence: TGTGCCAGCAGAACAGGGTTCCCCACAGATACGCAGTATTTT. Its translation is CASRTGFPTDTQYF.